These 9 T cell receptor beta chains were sequenced from one sample in a study of CD8 T cells in Susac syndrome (dated by TCRdb to the late 2010s). Libraries were constructed by the immunoSEQ multiplex PCR assay. RNA was extracted with the RNeasy kit and roughly 0.45 to 1 ug was reverse transcribed using random hexamers. Clones were called with MiXCR by TCRdb after fastp trimmed the public reads at Q25, and only in-frame beta chains were retained. Duplicate CDR3 protein sequences are folded into a single record with the most common DNA and genes. The sample table holds some 300,000 distinct CDR3 sequences, of which 85% were seen once. The ten largest account for roughly 0.22% of the sample. The material sequenced was CD8+ T cells from PBMCs. The receptors shown here come from a human donor with multiple sclerosis.

V is TRBV28 and J is TRBJ2-2; D unclear. The V end was cut by 6 bases, the J end by 5 bases, with 10 bases between. Germline CDR1 is MDHEN and CDR2 is SYDVKM. The CDR3 runs 13 residues. The CDR3 DNA sequence: TGTGCCAGCAGGGCTCGAAGTACCGGGGAGCTGTTTTTT. This encodes CASRARSTGELFF.

The chain carries TRBV28 and TRBJ1-3; D may be TRBD1 (6 bases). CDR1 and CDR2 from the germline V gene are MDHEN and SYDVKM. The CDR3 contains 15 residues. The V gene lost 4 bases and the J gene lost 2 bases, with 12 bases spanning the gap. CDR3 sequence: CASSWWGATGNTIYF. CDR3 DNA: TGTGCCAGCAGTTGGTGGGGGGCGACTGGAAACACCATATATTTT.

V is TRBV4-1 and J is TRBJ2-3; D is perhaps TRBD2 (7 bases). Germline CDR1 reads MGHRA; CDR2 reads YSYEKL. This CDR3 region has 18 residues. Trimming cost V 0 bases and J 2 bases, with 18 bases left between them. CDR3 bases: TGCGCCAGCAGCCAAGATATTCACCGGCGGGGGCCCACAGATACGCAGTATTTT. This encodes CASSQDIHRRGPTDTQYF.

This clonotype was counted between two and nine times. V is TRBV6-5 and J is TRBJ2-5; tentative D call: TRBD1 (5 bases). Trimming pared 0 bases from V and 1 base from J, leaving 9 bases between. This CDR3 region has 15 residues. Germline V gene sequence: CDR1 MNHEY, CDR2 SVGAGI. DNA for the CDR3: TGTGCCAGCAGTTACTCTGGGGCGGCCCAAGAGACCCAGTACTTC. Amino acid sequence: CASSYSGAAQETQYF.

This chain connects TRBV9 to TRBJ2-7, with D possibly called TRBD1 or TRBD2 (5 bases each). V lost 4 bases and J lost 5, with 16 bases in between. From germline, CDR1 is SGDLS and CDR2 YYNGEE. This CDR3 spans 14 amino acids. Written as DNA, the CDR3 is TGTGCCAGCAGCCTCGGTGGACTGGGACACGAGCAGTACTTC. Residues: CASSLGGLGHEQYF.

The rearrangement joins TRBV6-5 to TRBJ1-1; D is possibly TRBD1 (5 bases). The ends were cut back, 2 bases at V and 1 base at J, with 11 bases in the middle. This CDR3 spans 15 amino acids. CDR1 and CDR2 (germline): MNHEY, SVGAGI. DNA for the CDR3: TGTGCCAGCAGTTACGCCTCGGGGGGGAACACTGAAGCTTTCTTT. This sequence encodes CASSYASGGNTEAFF.

This chain links TRBV28 with TRBJ2-7; D gene uncertain. The germline V and J ends were trimmed by 1 base and 1 base, with 14 bases remaining between them. Germline V gene data show CDR1 as MDHEN and CDR2 as SYDVKM. This CDR3 region has 16 residues. For the CDR3, the DNA is TGTGCCAGCAGTTTATTCGGGCCAGAGAATTCCTACGAGCAGTACTTC. The encoded protein is CASSLFGPENSYEQYF.

The chain carries TRBV2 and TRBJ1-1, with a weak D call TRBD1 (5 bases). The CDR3 sequence is 16 residues long. The germline V and J ends were trimmed by 0 bases and 1 base, with 12 bases remaining between them. Germline assignment: CDR1 SNHLY and CDR2 FYNNEI. CDR3 DNA: TGTGCCAGCAGTGAAGCCCGCAGGGAGTCGAACACTGAAGCTTTCTTT. Protein product: CASSEARRESNTEAFF.

CDR3 sequence (DNA): TGTGCCAGCAGCCCCCCCCTCTTGGAAATTAATGAGCAGTTCTTC. Translating gives CASSPPLLEINEQFF. V gene TRBV11-2 combines with J gene TRBJ2-1, with D hard to call. CDR1 and CDR2 from the germline V gene are SGHAT and FQNNGV. The CDR3 covers 15 residues. V was trimmed by 5 bases and J by 7 bases, leaving 18 bases between them. Based on the CDR3 plus reference TRBV11-2 and TRBJ2-1, the full variable domain is EAGVAQSPRYKIIEKRQSVAFWCNPISGHATLYWYQQILGQGPKLLIQFQNNGVVDDSQLPKDRFSAERLKGVDSTLKIQPAKLEDSAVYLCASSPPLLEINEQFFGPGTRLTVL.